One and the same sample provided the 12 T cell receptor beta chains below, sequenced in a study of cytomegalovirus exposure and HLA in healthy donors. Primers included in the PCR were 60 Vbeta and 13 Jbeta primers. Only in-frame clones appear in the TCRdb table, and some are missing; sequencing was by immunoSEQ multiplex PCR. The profile shows under 150,000 clones, about 76% of them singletons. The sequencing sample was made of PBMCs. Source of these receptors: a female donor in good health and CMV-seronegative.

This sequence joins TRBV12-5 and TRBJ1-1; D is uncertain. CDR1 is LGHNT, CDR2 FRNRAP, per germline. CDR3 length: 17 amino acids. V shed 4 bases and J shed 0 bases, with 18 bases lying between them. The CDR3 sequence: CASGSLPGGYMNTEAFF. In nucleotides, the CDR3 is TGTGCTAGTGGTTCCTTGCCCGGCGGATATATGAACACTGAAGCTTTCTTT.

The gene calls are TRBV10-1 and TRBJ2-3, with D perhaps TRBD1 (5 bases). Between the trimmed V and J ends, which lost 0 bases and 4 bases, there was a span of 8 bases. The CDR3 is made up of 14 amino acids. Germline lookup yields CDR1 WNHNN and CDR2 SYGVQD (reference sequence). This CDR3 reads CASSESTEADTQYF. Here the CDR3 DNA reads TGCGCCAGCAGTGAGTCGACAGAGGCAGATACGCAGTATTTT.

The chain uses TRBV18 and TRBJ2-7, with TRBD2 as a possible D gene (6 bases). Germline-derived CDR1 and CDR2 are KGHSH and LQKENI. Trimming shortened V by 1 base and J by 5 bases, and 12 bases separated the two germline ends. CDR3 size: 14 residues. The CDR3 region is CASSPQGGADEQYF. The CDR3 nucleotides are TGTGCCAGCTCACCACAGGGCGGGGCGGACGAGCAGTACTTC. The variable domain in full, with the rest retrieved from reference TRBV18 and TRBJ2-7, is NAGVMQNPRHLVRRRGQEARLRCSPMKGHSHVYWYRQLPEEGLKFMVYLQKENIIDESGMPKERFSAEFPKEGPSILRIQQVVRGDSAAYFCASSPQGGADEQYFGPGTRLTVT.

This chain uses TRBV29-1 with TRBJ1-3, with D perhaps matching TRBD1 (5 bases). This CDR3 has 12 residues. The germline gives CDR1 SQVTM, CDR2 ANQGSEA. Trimming removed 8 bases from V and 4 bases from J, with 12 bases in between. Here the CDR3 DNA reads TGCAGCTGCATGGGGCTCGGAAACACCATATATTTT. This sequence encodes CSCMGLGNTIYF.

The chain carries TRBV4-1 and TRBJ2-1; 8 nucleotides agree with TRBD2. The CDR3 is 15 residues long. CDR1 and CDR2 from the germline V gene are MGHRA and YSYEKL. V lost 4 bases, J lost 1 base, and 3 bases stayed unmatched. In nucleotides, the CDR3 is TGCGCCAGCAGCCGAACTAGCGGTTCCTACAATGAGCAGTTCTTC. It encodes CASSRTSGSYNEQFF.

The chain combines TRBV2 with TRBJ2-7; D is perhaps TRBD2 (7 bases). Trimming took off 7 bases at V and 4 bases at J, with 11 bases between the two ends. Germline V gene data show CDR1 as SNHLY and CDR2 as FYNNEI. The CDR3 length is 12 residues. The CDR3 nucleotides read TGTGCCAGCAAGGGGGGGGTTTACGAGCAGTACTTC. The encoded protein is CASKGGVYEQYF. Drawing the rest from reference TRBV2 and TRBJ2-7, the complete variable domain is EPEVTQTPSHQVTQMGQEVILRCVPISNHLYFYWYRQILGQKVEFLVSFYNNEISEKSEIFDDQFSVERPDGSNFTLKIRSTKLEDSAMYFCASKGGVYEQYFGPGTRLTVT.

This CDR3 reads CARGGRTEAFF. In DNA, the CDR3 is TGTGCCAGGGGGGGGCGCACTGAAGCTTTCTTT. The chain employs TRBV6-5 and TRBJ1-1, with a weak D call TRBD1 (6 bases). The CDR3 spans 11 residues. In germline, CDR1 is MNHEY, CDR2 SVGAGI. Trimming took 9 bases from V and 4 from J, leaving 9 bases between them.

This clone showed up just a few times. The V gene is TRBV5-1, the J gene TRBJ1-1, with a weak D call TRBD1 (5 bases). The length of the CDR3 is 11 residues. Germline V CDR1 and CDR2: SGHRS, YFSETQ. Deletions cut 5 bases from V and 5 bases from J, with 7 bases between. The chain's CDR3 is CASREGTEAFF. In DNA, the CDR3 is TGCGCCAGCAGGGAGGGGACTGAAGCTTTCTTT.

The chain joins TRBV7-3 to TRBJ1-3, with D maybe TRBD1 (6 bases). The CDR3 has 13 amino acids. Germline CDR1 reads SGHTA; CDR2 reads FQGTGA. V lost 8 bases and J 2 bases, leaving 10 bases between the germline ends. The CDR3 nucleotides read TGTGCCAGCGGCACAGGGACTGGAAACACCATATATTTT. The encoded protein is CASGTGTGNTIYF. The full variable domain, its missing parts supplied by reference TRBV7-3 and TRBJ1-3, is GAGVSQTPSNKVTEKGKYVELRCDPISGHTALYWYRQSLGQGPEFLIYFQGTGAADDSGLPNDRFFAVRPEGSVSTLKIQRTERGDSAVYLCASGTGTGNTIYFGEGSWLTVV.

In its sample, this clone was seen once. The chain uses TRBV7-2 and TRBJ2-4; 8 bases agree with TRBD2. There are 18 residues in the CDR3. With V trimmed by 5 bases and J by 0 bases, 12 bases remained unmatched. Germline V gene lookup returns CDR1 SGHTA and CDR2 FQGNSA. The CDR3: CASSKPGLGQLAKNIQYF. CDR3 nucleotide sequence: TGTGCCAGCAGCAAACCGGGACTAGGGCAACTAGCCAAAAACATTCAGTACTTC. Together with reference TRBV7-2 and TRBJ2-4, the CDR3 gives the full variable domain: GAGVSQSPSNKVTEKGKDVELRCDPISGHTALYWYRQSLGQGLEFLIYFQGNSAPDKSGLPSDRFSAERTGGSVSTLTIQRTQQEDSAVYLCASSKPGLGQLAKNIQYFGAGTRLSVL.

The rearrangement links TRBV15 to TRBJ2-7; D is possibly TRBD1 (5 bases). Trimming left V 5 bases short and J 4 bases short, with 12 bases between. The CDR3 totals 13 residues. Germline V gene data show CDR1 as LNHNV and CDR2 as YYDKDF (reference sequence). CDR3 protein: CATSGPGIYEQYF. The CDR3 DNA is TGTGCCACCAGCGGCCCAGGGATTTACGAGCAGTACTTC.

The V call is TRBV28, the J call TRBJ2-5; TRBD1 aligns across 11 bases. Germline CDR1 reads MDHEN; CDR2 reads SYDVKM. The V segment lost 5 bases and the J segment 5 bases; nucleotides outside the gene matches: 7. CDR3 size: 15 residues. Written as DNA, the CDR3 is TGTGCCAGCAGTCGAGGGACAGGGGGACGTGAGACCCAGTACTTC. It codes for CASSRGTGGRETQYF.